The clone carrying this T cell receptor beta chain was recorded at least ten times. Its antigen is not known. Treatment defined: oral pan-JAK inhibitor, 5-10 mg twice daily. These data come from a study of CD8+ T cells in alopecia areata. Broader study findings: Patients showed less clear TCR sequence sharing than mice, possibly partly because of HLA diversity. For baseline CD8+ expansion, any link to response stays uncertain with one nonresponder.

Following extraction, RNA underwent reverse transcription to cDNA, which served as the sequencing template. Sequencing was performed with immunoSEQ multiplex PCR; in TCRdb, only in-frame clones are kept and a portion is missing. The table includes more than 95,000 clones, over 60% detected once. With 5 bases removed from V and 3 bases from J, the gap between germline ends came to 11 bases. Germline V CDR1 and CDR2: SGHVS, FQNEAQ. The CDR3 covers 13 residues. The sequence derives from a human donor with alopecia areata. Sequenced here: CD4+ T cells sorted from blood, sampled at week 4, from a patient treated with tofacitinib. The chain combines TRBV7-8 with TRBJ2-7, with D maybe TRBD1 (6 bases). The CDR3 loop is CASSQTGGYEQYF. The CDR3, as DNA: TGTGCCAGCAGCCAGACAGGTGGCTACGAGCAGTACTTC.